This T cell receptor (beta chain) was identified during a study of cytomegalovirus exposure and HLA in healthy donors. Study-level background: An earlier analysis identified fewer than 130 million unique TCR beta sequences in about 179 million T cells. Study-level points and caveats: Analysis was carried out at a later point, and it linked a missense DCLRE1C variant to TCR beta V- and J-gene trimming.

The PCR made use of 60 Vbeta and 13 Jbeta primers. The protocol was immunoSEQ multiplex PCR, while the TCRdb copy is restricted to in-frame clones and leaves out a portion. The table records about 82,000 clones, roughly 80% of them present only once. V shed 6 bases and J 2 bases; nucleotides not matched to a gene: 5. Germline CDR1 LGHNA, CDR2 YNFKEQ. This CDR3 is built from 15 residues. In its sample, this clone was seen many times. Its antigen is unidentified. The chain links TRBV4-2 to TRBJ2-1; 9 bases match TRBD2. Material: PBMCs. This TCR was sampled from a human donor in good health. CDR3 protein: CASRVSGGTYNEQFF. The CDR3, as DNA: TGTGCCAGCAGGGTCAGCGGGGGGACCTACAATGAGCAGTTCTTC.